Listed here are 30 T cell receptor beta chains from one sample, sequenced in a study of cytomegalovirus exposure and HLA in healthy donors. Amplification used 60 Vbeta primers and 13 Jbeta primers. Profiling relied on immunoSEQ multiplex PCR, and the TCRdb table lists in-frame clones only, not all of them. The sample table includes 93,000 or so clones. The material sequenced was PBMCs. The receptors here all came from a middle-aged man in good health and CMV-seronegative.

The rearrangement uses TRBV7-8 and TRBJ1-2; D ambiguous. This CDR3 comprises 15 residues. Trimming took off 2 bases at V and 2 bases at J, with 12 bases between the two ends. Germline V gene data show CDR1 as SGHVS and CDR2 as FQNEAQ. Here the CDR3 DNA reads TGTGCCAGCAGCTTATTTGGAGTTATGAACTATGGCTACACCTTC. Its translation: CASSLFGVMNYGYTF. Supplemented by reference TRBV7-8 and TRBJ1-2, the full variable domain reads GAGVSQSPRYKVAKRGQDVALRCDPISGHVSLFWYQQALGQGPEFLTYFQNEAQLDKSGLPSDRFFAERPEGSVSTLKIQRTQQEDSAVYLCASSLFGVMNYGYTFGSGTRLTVV.

The chain uses TRBV10-3 and TRBJ2-1; 10 bases agree with TRBD2. The V gene's germline CDR1 is ENHRY and CDR2 SYGVKD. V lost 6 bases, J lost 5 bases, and 7 bases stayed unmatched. The CDR3 is 15 amino acids. The CDR3 DNA reads as TGTGCCATCAGCGGAAGGACTAGCGGACACAATGAGCAGTTCTTC. This gives the protein CAISGRTSGHNEQFF.

The chain has TRBV10-1 and TRBJ2-2, with 10 positions matching TRBD2. The ends lost 8 bases at V and 3 bases at J; junction bases unmatched: 6. CDR1 is WNHNN, CDR2 SYGVQD, per germline (reference sequence). This CDR3 is 15 amino acids long. The CDR3 sequence: CASSRTSGYTGELFF. The CDR3 coding sequence is TGCGCCAGCTCCCGGACTAGCGGATACACCGGGGAGCTGTTTTTT.

V gene TRBV30 combines with J gene TRBJ1-1; TRBD1 aligns across 10 bases. CDR1 is GTSNPN and CDR2 is SVGIG in the germline V gene (reference sequence). After removal of 4 bases from V and 2 bases from J, the junction contained 4 bases not matched to a gene. The length of the CDR3 is 14 residues. The DNA for the CDR3 is TGTGCCTGGAAGGGACAGGGGACCAACACTGAAGCTTTCTTT. This translates into CAWKGQGTNTEAFF.

The chain has TRBV18 and TRBJ2-5; TRBD1 might be the D (5 bases). This CDR3 spans 12 amino acids. The V end was cut by 7 bases, the J end by 2 bases, with 8 bases between. The germline V gene encodes CDR1 KGHSH and CDR2 LQKENI. The CDR3 DNA reads TGTGCCAGCTGCCGACAGCAAGAGACCCAGTACTTC. Translating it yields CASCRQQETQYF.

Turning to this clone: Other nucleotide sequences from this sample produce the same CDR3. CDR3 sequence: CASSLVAAYEQYF. DNA for the CDR3: TGTGCCAGCAGCTTAGTGGCAGCCTACGAGCAGTACTTC. V usage is TRBV7-2 and J usage is TRBJ2-7; no clear D gene. Trimming stripped 1 base from V and 2 bases from J, with 6 bases between. Looked up from germline, CDR1 is SGHTA and CDR2 is FQGNSA. The CDR3 totals 13 residues.

The gene calls are TRBV30 and TRBJ1-3; 12 bases agree with TRBD1. Germline trimming cut 5 bases from V and 2 bases from J; bases unmatched to any gene: 4. The germline CDR1 and CDR2 sequences are GTSNPN and SVGIG (reference sequence). This CDR3 spans 15 amino acids. CDR3 in amino acids: CAWYRDRGPGNTIYF. As DNA, the CDR3 is TGTGCCTGGTATCGGGACAGGGGGCCTGGAAACACCATATATTTT.

The chain carries TRBV27 and TRBJ2-7, with TRBD2 identical over 15 bases. The V and J ends lost 3 bases and 4 bases, in that order; junction bases with no gene match: 4. The germline CDR1 and CDR2 sequences are MNHEY and SMNVEV (reference sequence). The CDR3 extends over 16 amino acids. CDR3 coding DNA: TGTGCCAGCAGTTTGAAGGGACTAGCGGGAGGATACGAGCAGTACTTC. Translation gives CASSLKGLAGGYEQYF.

The V call is TRBV6-1, the J call TRBJ2-5; 9 bases map to TRBD1. CDR1 is MNHNS and CDR2 is SASEGT in the germline V gene. This CDR3 contains 15 residues. Trimming cost V 3 bases and J 5 bases; bases outside gene matches: 7. CDR3 region: CASSENTGGRETQYF. CDR3 nucleotide sequence: TGTGCCAGCAGTGAGAATACAGGGGGCCGGGAGACCCAGTACTTC.

The rearrangement joins TRBV6-1 to TRBJ2-5; TRBD2 aligns across 10 bases. The CDR3 length is 15 residues. CDR1 MNHNS and CDR2 SASEGT come from the germline V gene. V lost 0 bases to trimming and J lost 6 bases; unmatched junction nucleotides: 4. The CDR3 region is CASSEASGGPQTQYF. The DNA of the CDR3 is TGTGCCAGCAGTGAAGCTAGCGGGGGGCCGCAGACCCAGTACTTC.

The chain joins TRBV28 to TRBJ2-1, with 8 bases fitting TRBD2. This CDR3 is built from 15 residues. The V and J ends lost 3 bases and 5 bases, in that order; junction bases with no gene match: 6. Germline CDR1 reads MDHEN; CDR2 reads SYDVKM. The CDR3 nucleotides read TGTGCCAGCAGTTTTGTCGGGAGGGCCAACAATGAGCAGTTCTTC. This gives the protein CASSFVGRANNEQFF.

The chain combines TRBV4-2 with TRBJ2-1, with 9 bases lining up with TRBD2. Germline CDR1 reads LGHNA; CDR2 reads YNFKEQ. CDR3 length equals 16 residues. V shed 0 bases, J shed 7 bases, and the junction held 7 bases outside the gene matches. The CDR3 loop is CASSQDWGGGVNEQFF. The CDR3 DNA sequence: TGTGCCAGCAGCCAAGATTGGGGCGGGGGGGTTAATGAGCAGTTCTTC.

The chain links TRBV15 to TRBJ2-2; 7 nucleotides match TRBD1. J lost 8 bases, V lost 0 bases, and 3 bases had no gene match. This CDR3 has 14 amino acids. The germline gives CDR1 LNHNV, CDR2 YYDKDF (reference sequence). CDR3 DNA sequence: TGTGCCACCAGCAGAGACACAGGGGAAGGGGAGCTGTTTTTT. This codes for CATSRDTGEGELFF. Full variable domain (missing parts from reference TRBV15 and TRBJ2-2): DAMVIQNPRYQVTQFGKPVTLSCSQTLNHNVMYWYQQKSSQAPKLLFHYYDKDFNNEADTPDNFQSRRPNTSFCFLDIRSPGLGDTAMYLCATSRDTGEGELFFGEGSRLTVL.

The chain joins TRBV18 to TRBJ1-4; D possibly corresponds to TRBD1 (6 bases). In germline, CDR1 is KGHSH, CDR2 LQKENI. V lost 6 bases and J lost 1, with 12 bases in between. The CDR3 length is 15 residues. In DNA form, the CDR3 reads TGTGCCAGCTCGGCCAACAGGGTAACTAATGAAAAACTGTTTTTT. Protein product: CASSANRVTNEKLFF.

V and J are TRBV30 and TRBJ2-7; possibly TRBD2 for D (7 bases). V shed 5 bases and J shed 0 bases, with 17 bases lying between them. The CDR3 spans 15 residues. The germline CDR1 and CDR2 sequences are GTSNPN and SVGIG (reference sequence). In DNA form, the CDR3 reads TGTGCCTGGGTGAGGGAGGGGGGCGCCTCCTACGAGCAGTACTTC. This gives the protein CAWVREGGASYEQYF.

The chain combines TRBV27 with TRBJ1-3; 10 bases line up with TRBD1. Germline V lookup: CDR1 MNHEY, CDR2 SMNVEV (reference sequence). The CDR3 is made up of 16 amino acids. Trimming cost V 4 bases and J 0 bases; bases outside gene matches: 3. In DNA, the CDR3 is TGTGCCAGCAGTTCCCGGACAGGGGGCTCTGGAAACACCATATATTTT. It specifies CASSSRTGGSGNTIYF.

Turning to this clone: An end of the junction differs from the germline gene, which may be a read error. The CDR3 DNA reads as TGTGCCAGCAACTTATTAGGGGCCGGATATAATTCACCCTTCCACTTT. Translating it yields CASNLLGAGYNSPFHF. This chain connects TRBV5-4 to TRBJ1-6, with D possibly TRBD1 on 5 matching bases. This CDR3 contains 16 residues. Germline V lookup: CDR1 SGHNT, CDR2 YYREEE (reference sequence). Filled out from reference TRBV5-4 and TRBJ1-6, the complete variable domain reads ETGVTQSPTHLIKTRGQQVTLRCSSQSGHNTVSWYQQALGQGPQFIFQYYREEENGRGNFPPRFSGLQFPNYSSELNVNALELDDSALYLCASNLLGAGYNSPFHFGNGTRLTVT.

The chain employs TRBV2 and TRBJ2-7; no firm D call. V shed 6 bases and J shed 6 bases, with 9 bases lying between them. The CDR3 covers 11 residues. Looked up from germline, CDR1 is SNHLY and CDR2 is FYNNEI. The CDR3 nucleotides are TGTGCCAGCAGCCCCGTCCGCGAGCAGTACTTC. Protein: CASSPVREQYF.

The chain has TRBV6-1 and TRBJ1-4; 7 bases agree with TRBD1. The CDR3 totals 15 residues. J lost 2 bases, V lost 6 bases, and 6 bases had no gene match. Germline values: CDR1 MNHNS, CDR2 SASEGT. The CDR3 DNA sequence: TGTGCCAGCAGAAAAACAGGGGCGACTAATGAAAAACTGTTTTTT. Its protein product is CASRKTGATNEKLFF.

The genes are TRBV15 and TRBJ1-2; tentative D call: TRBD1 (6 bases). This CDR3 region has 15 residues. CDR1 LNHNV and CDR2 YYDKDF come from the germline V gene (reference sequence). The V gene lost 4 bases and the J gene lost 2 bases, with 14 bases spanning the gap. CDR3 protein: CATSIGSDRNYGYTF. The DNA for the CDR3 is TGTGCCACCAGCATAGGATCAGACAGGAACTATGGCTACACCTTC. Full variable domain (rest looked up from reference TRBV15 and TRBJ1-2): DAMVIQNPRYQVTQFGKPVTLSCSQTLNHNVMYWYQQKSSQAPKLLFHYYDKDFNNEADTPDNFQSRRPNTSFCFLDIRSPGLGDTAMYLCATSIGSDRNYGYTFGSGTRLTVV.

The CDR3 DNA sequence: TGTGCCAGCAGCCAAGATTCCGGACTAGCGGGGGGGCCTGACAATGAGCAGTTCTTC. This translates into CASSQDSGLAGGPDNEQFF. The chain uses TRBV4-2 and TRBJ2-1, with 15 bases aligning to TRBD2. This CDR3 has 19 amino acids. Looked up from germline, CDR1 is LGHNA and CDR2 is YNFKEQ. Germline trimming cut 0 bases from V and 5 bases from J; bases unmatched to any gene: 8.

The chain is built from TRBV7-7 and TRBJ2-5; TRBD1 agrees at 11 bases. The trim removed 1 base at V and 5 bases at J, leaving 6 bases unmatched. Germline V gene lookup returns CDR1 SSHAT and CDR2 FNYEAQ (reference sequence). The CDR3 is 16 amino acids. CDR3 DNA: TGTGCCAGCAGCTTAGTGGGGACAGGGGGTCGGGAGACCCAGTACTTC. It codes for CASSLVGTGGRETQYF.

This chain links TRBV9 with TRBJ2-2; D may be TRBD1 (6 bases). The V and J ends lost 3 bases and 3 bases respectively, with 15 bases between them. The CDR3 has 16 amino acids. Per germline, CDR1 SGDLS and CDR2 YYNGEE. The CDR3 coding sequence is TGTGCCAGCAGCGAGTCCAGGGGCAGTTACACCGGGGAGCTGTTTTTT. Amino acid sequence: CASSESRGSYTGELFF.

The rearrangement links TRBV19 to TRBJ1-5, with 8 bases lining up with TRBD1. The germline V gene has CDR1 LNHDA and CDR2 SQIVND (reference sequence). V was clipped by 2 bases and J by 6 bases; unmatched bases: 3. CDR3 size: 14 residues. The CDR3 coding sequence is TGTGCCAGTAGTATACCAGGGGGCAGTCAGCCCCAGCATTTT. Residues: CASSIPGGSQPQHF.

This rearrangement joins TRBV9 to TRBJ2-2, with 10 bases lining up with TRBD2. The J segment lost 5 bases and the V segment lost 6 bases, leaving 10 bases of the junction unmatched. The CDR3 is made up of 16 amino acids. Germline V CDR1 and CDR2: SGDLS, YYNGEE. The CDR3 DNA reads TGTGCCAGCACCCCGGCTCTAGCGGGAGAAACCGGGGAGCTGTTTTTT. Translated: CASTPALAGETGELFF.

The J gene is TRBJ1-1, the V gene TRBV7-6; possible D gene TRBD1, 6 bases. Germline CDR1 is SGHVS and CDR2 is FNYEAQ. There are 16 residues in the CDR3. Trimming pared 5 bases from V and 5 bases from J, leaving 21 bases between. CDR3 nucleotides: TGTGCCAGCAGCCCGCAAAGGGGGAACAGGGATACTGAAGCTTTCTTT. It codes for CASSPQRGNRDTEAFF.

The V call is TRBV27, the J call TRBJ2-7, with 13 nucleotides matching TRBD2. V dropped 5 bases and J dropped 3; count of bases not matched to a gene: 4. This CDR3 has 15 residues. Germline values: CDR1 MNHEY, CDR2 SMNVEV (reference sequence). The CDR3 spells CASSRGLAGLYEQYF. In nucleotides, the CDR3 is TGTGCCAGCAGTCGGGGACTAGCGGGACTCTACGAGCAGTACTTC.

This sequence joins TRBV16 and TRBJ2-5; 8 positions agree with TRBD2. The CDR3 consists of 15 residues. The V gene end was trimmed by 2 bases and the J gene end by 1 base; junction bases not matched to a gene: 3. Germline CDR1 and CDR2: KGHSY and FQNENV. CDR3 amino acids: CASSQILAGQETQYF. The CDR3 DNA sequence: TGTGCCAGCAGCCAAATCCTAGCGGGCCAAGAGACCCAGTACTTC.

This chain joins TRBV27 and TRBJ1-2, with a tentative D call TRBD1 (6 bases). Germline values: CDR1 MNHEY, CDR2 SMNVEV (reference sequence). The CDR3 covers 15 residues. Trimming left V 4 bases short and J 5 bases short, with 17 bases between. The CDR3 nucleotides are TGTGCCAGCAGTTCATTCCACAGGGATTTGTATGGCTACACCTTC. It specifies CASSSFHRDLYGYTF.

This chain uses TRBV19 with TRBJ2-1, with 13 bases that match TRBD2. The CDR3 has 23 residues. Trimming at V came to 4 bases and at J to 6 bases, leaving 27 bases not matched to a gene. Germline-derived CDR1 and CDR2 are LNHDA and SQIVND (reference sequence). CDR3: CASSRPGVTGTSGMEGQSNEQFF. Written as DNA, the CDR3 is TGTGCCAGTAGTAGGCCCGGGGTGACCGGGACTAGCGGGATGGAAGGACAGAGCAATGAGCAGTTCTTC. Full variable domain (remainder filled in from reference TRBV19 and TRBJ2-1): DGGITQSPKYLFRKEGQNVTLSCEQNLNHDAMYWYRQDPGQGLRLIYYSQIVNDFQKGDIAEGYSVSREKKESFPLTVTSAQKNPTAFYLCASSRPGVTGTSGMEGQSNEQFFGPGTRLTVL.